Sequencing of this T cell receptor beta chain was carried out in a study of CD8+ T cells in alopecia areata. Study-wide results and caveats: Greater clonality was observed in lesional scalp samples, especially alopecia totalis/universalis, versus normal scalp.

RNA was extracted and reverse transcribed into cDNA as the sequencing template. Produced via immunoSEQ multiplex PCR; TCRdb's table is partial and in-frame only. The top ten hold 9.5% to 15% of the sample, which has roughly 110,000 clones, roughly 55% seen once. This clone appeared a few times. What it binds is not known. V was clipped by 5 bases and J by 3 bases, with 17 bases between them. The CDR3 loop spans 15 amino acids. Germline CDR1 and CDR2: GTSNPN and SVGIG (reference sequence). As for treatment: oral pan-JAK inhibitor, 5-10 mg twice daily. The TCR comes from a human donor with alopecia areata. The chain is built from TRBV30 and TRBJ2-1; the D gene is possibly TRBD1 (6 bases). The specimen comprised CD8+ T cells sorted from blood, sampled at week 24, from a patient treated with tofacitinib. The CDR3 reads CAWGDEDSFYNEQFF. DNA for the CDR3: TGTGCCTGGGGGGACGAGGACAGTTTCTACAATGAGCAGTTCTTC.